A selection of T cell receptor beta chains follows, all from one sample in a study of prognosis after radiotherapy for stage I lung cancer. TCRdb recomputed calls from the multiplex PCR reads with MiXCR, one row per CDR3 protein. The table shows about 15,000 distinct CDR3 sequences, with about a quarter occurring only once. The sequencing here drew on PBMCs, taken before or after stereotactic body radiation therapy (not recorded which). These TCRs come from a donor aged 50 or older with non-small cell lung cancer. CDR3s include the opening cysteine and the closing phenylalanine or tryptophan. A D gene is named only where the DNA matches it firmly. Some rows mark clone size as missing; the rest say once, few, many or name a class of expanded clone.

v_gene	len	d_gene	j_gene	abundance	CDR3aa	CDR3nt
TRBV6-2/TRBV6-3	13	.	TRBJ2-7	.	CASSRGKFQEKYF	TGTGCCAGCAGTAGAGGGAAGTTTCAAGAGAAGTACTTC
TRBV11-2	15	.	TRBJ2-6	many	CASLRPNSGANVLTF	TGTGCCAGCCTTAGGCCAAACTCTGGGGCCAACGTCCTGACTTTC
TRBV6-1	15	.	TRBJ2-5	medium-sized	CASSSEGGNQETQYF	TGTGCCAGCAGCTCTGAAGGCGGGAACCAAGAGACCCAGTACTTC
TRBV19	14	.	TRBJ2-1	.	CASSIDQGGNEQFF	TGTGCCAGTAGTATAGACCAAGGGGGGAATGAGCAGTTCTTC
TRBV18	15	.	TRBJ2-7	many	CASSPRGDSYYEQYF	TGTGCCAGCTCACCGCGTGGGGACTCCTACTACGAGCAGTACTTC
TRBV2	16	TRBD1	TRBJ1-2	many	CASSDQGRGRNYGYTF	TGTGCCAGCAGTGACCAGGGTAGGGGGCGAAACTATGGCTACACCTTC
TRBV14	15	.	TRBJ1-1	many	CASSHPDIPNTEAFF	TGTGCCAGCAGCCACCCGGACATTCCGAACACTGAAGCTTTCTTT
TRBV30	13	.	TRBJ1-5	many	CAWGGRLNQPQHF	TGTGCCTGGGGGGGACGGCTCAATCAGCCCCAGCATTTT
TRBV5-8	13	.	TRBJ2-1	many	CASSLLADPKQFF	TGTGCCAGCAGCTTGTTGGCGGACCCCAAGCAGTTCTTC
TRBV3-1	14	.	TRBJ1-6	medium-sized	CASSQAAADSPLHF	TGTGCCAGCAGCCAAGCGGCAGCAGATTCACCCCTCCACTTT